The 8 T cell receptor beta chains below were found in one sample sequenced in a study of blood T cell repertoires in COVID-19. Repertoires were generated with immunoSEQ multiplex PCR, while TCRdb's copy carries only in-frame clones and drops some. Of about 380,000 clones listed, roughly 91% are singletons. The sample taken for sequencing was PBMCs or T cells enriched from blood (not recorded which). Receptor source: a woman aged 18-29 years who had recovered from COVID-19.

The CDR3 spells CASSPGTGYSNQPQHF. For the CDR3, the DNA is TGTGCCAGCAGCCCAGGAACCGGCTATAGCAATCAGCCCCAGCATTTT. V usage is TRBV4-2 and J usage is TRBJ1-5; D gene uncertain. V shed 4 bases and J shed 0 bases, with 13 bases lying between them. CDR3 size: 16 residues. CDR1 LGHNA and CDR2 YNFKEQ come from the germline V gene.

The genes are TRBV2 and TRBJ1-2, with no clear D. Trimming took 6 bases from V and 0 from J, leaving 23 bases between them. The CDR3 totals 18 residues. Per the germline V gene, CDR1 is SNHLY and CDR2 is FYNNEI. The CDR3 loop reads CASSSPPVAGTTNYGYTF. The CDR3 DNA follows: TGTGCCAGCAGCAGTCCTCCGGTGGCGGGAACGACTAACTATGGCTACACCTTC.

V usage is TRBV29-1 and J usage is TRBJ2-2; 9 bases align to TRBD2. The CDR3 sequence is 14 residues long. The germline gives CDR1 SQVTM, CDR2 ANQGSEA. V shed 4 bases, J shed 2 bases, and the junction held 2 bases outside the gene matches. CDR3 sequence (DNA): TGCAGCGTTGGACTAGCGGCCAACACCGGGGAGCTGTTTTTT. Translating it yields CSVGLAANTGELFF.

The chain's CDR3 is CASSIRTSGGITDTQYF. The CDR3 nucleotides read TGTGCCAGTAGTATCCGGACTAGCGGGGGCATCACAGATACGCAGTATTTT. V gene TRBV19 combines with J gene TRBJ2-3; TRBD2 matches at 13 bases. Germline V gives CDR1 LNHDA, CDR2 SQIVND (reference sequence). Trimming removed 3 bases from V and 2 bases from J; junction bases left unmatched: 5. The CDR3 loop spans 17 amino acids.

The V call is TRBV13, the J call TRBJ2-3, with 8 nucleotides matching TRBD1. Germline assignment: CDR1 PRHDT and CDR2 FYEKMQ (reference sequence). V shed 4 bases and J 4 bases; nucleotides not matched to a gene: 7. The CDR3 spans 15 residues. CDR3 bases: TGTGCCAGCAGCTCCAGGGGGCCACCAGCAGATACGCAGTATTTT. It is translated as CASSSRGPPADTQYF. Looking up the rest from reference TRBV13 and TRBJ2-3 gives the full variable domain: AAGVIQSPRHLIKEKRETATLKCYPIPRHDTVYWYQQGPGQDPQFLISFYEKMQSDKGSIPDRFSAQQFSDYHSELNMSSLELGDSALYFCASSSRGPPADTQYFGPGTRLTVL.

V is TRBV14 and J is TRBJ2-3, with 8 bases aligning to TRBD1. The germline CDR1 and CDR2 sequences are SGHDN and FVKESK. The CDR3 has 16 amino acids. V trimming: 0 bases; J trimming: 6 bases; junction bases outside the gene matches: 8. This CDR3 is CASSQDAGGFPDTQYF. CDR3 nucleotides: TGTGCCAGCAGCCAAGACGCAGGGGGCTTTCCGGATACGCAGTATTTT.

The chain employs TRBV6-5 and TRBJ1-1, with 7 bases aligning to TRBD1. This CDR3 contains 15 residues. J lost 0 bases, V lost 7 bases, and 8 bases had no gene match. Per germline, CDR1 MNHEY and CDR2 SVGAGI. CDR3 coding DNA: TGTGCCAGCATTTTTGCGGACAGGTTGAACACTGAAGCTTTCTTT. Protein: CASIFADRLNTEAFF.

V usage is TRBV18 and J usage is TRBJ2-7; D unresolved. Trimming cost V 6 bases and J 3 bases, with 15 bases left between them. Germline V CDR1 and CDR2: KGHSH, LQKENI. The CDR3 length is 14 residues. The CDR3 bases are TGTGCCAGCTCTCTTACCCGCGCCTTCTACGAGCAGTACTTC. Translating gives CASSLTRAFYEQYF.